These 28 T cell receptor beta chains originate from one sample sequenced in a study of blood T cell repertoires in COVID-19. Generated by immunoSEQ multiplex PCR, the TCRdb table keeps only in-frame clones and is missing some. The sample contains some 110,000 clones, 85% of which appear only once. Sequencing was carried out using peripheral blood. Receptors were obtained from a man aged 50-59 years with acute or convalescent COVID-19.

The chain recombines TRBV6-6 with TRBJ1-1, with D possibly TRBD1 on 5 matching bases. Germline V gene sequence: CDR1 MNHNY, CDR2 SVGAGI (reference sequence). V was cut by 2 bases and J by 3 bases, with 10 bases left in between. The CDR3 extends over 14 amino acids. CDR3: CASSYPRTHTEAFF. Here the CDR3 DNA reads TGTGCCAGCAGTTACCCTCGGACACACACTGAAGCTTTCTTT.

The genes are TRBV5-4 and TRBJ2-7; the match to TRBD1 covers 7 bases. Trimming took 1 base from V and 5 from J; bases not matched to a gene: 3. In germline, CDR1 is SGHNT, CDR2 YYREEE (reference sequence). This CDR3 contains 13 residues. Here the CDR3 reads CASSLSGGHEQYF. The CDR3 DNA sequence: TGTGCCAGCAGCTTGTCAGGGGGTCACGAGCAGTACTTC.

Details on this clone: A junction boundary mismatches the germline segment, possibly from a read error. The CDR3 nucleotides read TGTGCTAGCAGCCCCCTGACAGGGAACACCGGGGAGCTGTTTTTT. Translated, it gives CASSPLTGNTGELFF. The chain employs TRBV7-7 and TRBJ2-2; possibly TRBD1 for D (6 bases). The CDR3 loop spans 15 amino acids. The germline gives CDR1 SSHAT, CDR2 FNYEAQ (reference sequence).

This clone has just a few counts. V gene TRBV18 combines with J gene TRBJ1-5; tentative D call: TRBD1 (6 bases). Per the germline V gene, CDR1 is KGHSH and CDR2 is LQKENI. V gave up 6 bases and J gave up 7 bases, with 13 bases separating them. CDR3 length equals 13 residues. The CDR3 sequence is CASSLGAGQPQHF. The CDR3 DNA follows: TGTGCCAGCTCCCTGGGGGCGGGCCAGCCCCAGCATTTT. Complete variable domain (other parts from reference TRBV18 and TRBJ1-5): NAGVMQNPRHLVRRRGQEARLRCSPMKGHSHVYWYRQLPEEGLKFMVYLQKENIIDESGMPKERFSAEFPKEGPSILRIQQVVRGDSAAYFCASSLGAGQPQHFGDGTRLSIL.

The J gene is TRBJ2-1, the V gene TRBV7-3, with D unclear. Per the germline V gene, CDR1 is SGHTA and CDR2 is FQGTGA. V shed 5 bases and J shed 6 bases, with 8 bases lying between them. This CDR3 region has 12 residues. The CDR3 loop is CASSNLGNEQFF. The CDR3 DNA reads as TGTGCCAGCAGCAACCTAGGCAATGAGCAGTTCTTC.

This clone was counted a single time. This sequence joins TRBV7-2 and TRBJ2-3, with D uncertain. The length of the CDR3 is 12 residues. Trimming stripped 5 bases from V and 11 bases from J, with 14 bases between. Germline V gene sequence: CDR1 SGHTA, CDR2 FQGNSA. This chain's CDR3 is CASSHRISWQYF. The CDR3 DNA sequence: TGTGCCAGCAGCCACAGAATTTCATGGCAGTATTTT.

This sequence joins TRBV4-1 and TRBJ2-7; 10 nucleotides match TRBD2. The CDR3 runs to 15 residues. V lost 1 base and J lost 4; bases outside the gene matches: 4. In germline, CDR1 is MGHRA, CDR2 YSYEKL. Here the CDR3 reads CASSQVAGGWYEQYF. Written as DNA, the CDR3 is TGCGCCAGCAGCCAAGTAGCGGGAGGTTGGTACGAGCAGTACTTC.

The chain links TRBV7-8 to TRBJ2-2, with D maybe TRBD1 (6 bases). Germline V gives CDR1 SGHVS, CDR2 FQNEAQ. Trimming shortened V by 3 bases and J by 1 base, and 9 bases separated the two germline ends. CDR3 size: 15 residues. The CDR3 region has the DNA TGTGCCAGCAGCTTCGGACAGATGAACACCGGGGAGCTGTTTTTT. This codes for CASSFGQMNTGELFF.

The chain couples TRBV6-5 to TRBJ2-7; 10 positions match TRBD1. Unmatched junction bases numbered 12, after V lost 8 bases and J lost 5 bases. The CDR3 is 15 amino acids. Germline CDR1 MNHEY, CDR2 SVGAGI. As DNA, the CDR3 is TGTGCCAGCCTTATGGGAGGGACAGGGGTCCACGAGCAGTACTTC. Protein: CASLMGGTGVHEQYF.

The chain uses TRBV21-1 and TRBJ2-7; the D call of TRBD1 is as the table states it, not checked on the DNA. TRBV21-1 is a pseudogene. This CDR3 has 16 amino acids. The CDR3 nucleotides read TGTGCCAGCAGCAAAGAGGGGATCAGGGGCGTACACGAGCAGTACTTC. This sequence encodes CASSKEGIRGVHEQYF.

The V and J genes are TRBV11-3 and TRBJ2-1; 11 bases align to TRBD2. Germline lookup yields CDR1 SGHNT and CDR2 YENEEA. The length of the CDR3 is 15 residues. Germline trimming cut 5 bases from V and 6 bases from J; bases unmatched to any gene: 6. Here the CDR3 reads CASSKLAGASNEQFF. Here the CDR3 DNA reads TGTGCCAGCAGCAAACTAGCGGGGGCCTCCAATGAGCAGTTCTTC.

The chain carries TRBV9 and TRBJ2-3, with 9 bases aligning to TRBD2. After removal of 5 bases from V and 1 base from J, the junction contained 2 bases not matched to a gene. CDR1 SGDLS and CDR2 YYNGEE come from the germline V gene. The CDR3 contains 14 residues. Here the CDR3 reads CASSRTSGTDTQYF. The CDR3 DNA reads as TGTGCCAGCAGTCGGACTAGCGGCACAGATACGCAGTATTTT.

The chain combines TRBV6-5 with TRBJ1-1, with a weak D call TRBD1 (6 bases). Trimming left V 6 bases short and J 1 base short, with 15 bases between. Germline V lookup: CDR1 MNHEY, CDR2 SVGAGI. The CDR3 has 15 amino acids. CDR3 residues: CASRIIYRANTEAFF. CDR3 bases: TGTGCCAGCAGAATAATCTACAGGGCGAACACTGAAGCTTTCTTT.

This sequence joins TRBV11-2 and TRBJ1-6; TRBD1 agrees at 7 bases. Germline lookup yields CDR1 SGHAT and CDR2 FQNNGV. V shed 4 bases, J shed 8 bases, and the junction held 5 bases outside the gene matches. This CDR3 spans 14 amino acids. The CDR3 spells CASSSDRVYSPLHF. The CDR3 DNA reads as TGTGCCAGCAGCTCCGACAGGGTATATTCACCCCTCCACTTT. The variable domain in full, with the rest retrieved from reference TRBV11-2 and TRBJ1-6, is EAGVAQSPRYKIIEKRQSVAFWCNPISGHATLYWYQQILGQGPKLLIQFQNNGVVDDSQLPKDRFSAERLKGVDSTLKIQPAKLEDSAVYLCASSSDRVYSPLHFGNGTRLTVT.

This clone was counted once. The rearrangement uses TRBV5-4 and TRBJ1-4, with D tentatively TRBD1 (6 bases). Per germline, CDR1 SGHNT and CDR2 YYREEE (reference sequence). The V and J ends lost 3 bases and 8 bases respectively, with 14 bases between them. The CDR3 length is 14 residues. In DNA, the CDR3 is TGTGCCAGCAGCTCAGGACAGCCGGGAGAAAAACTGTTTTTT. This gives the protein CASSSGQPGEKLFF.

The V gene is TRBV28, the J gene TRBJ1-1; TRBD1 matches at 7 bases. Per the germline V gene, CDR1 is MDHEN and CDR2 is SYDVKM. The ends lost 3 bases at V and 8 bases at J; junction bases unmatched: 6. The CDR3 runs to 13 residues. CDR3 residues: CASSLLRGQEAFF. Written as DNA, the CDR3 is TGTGCCAGCAGTTTGCTGAGGGGACAGGAAGCTTTCTTT.

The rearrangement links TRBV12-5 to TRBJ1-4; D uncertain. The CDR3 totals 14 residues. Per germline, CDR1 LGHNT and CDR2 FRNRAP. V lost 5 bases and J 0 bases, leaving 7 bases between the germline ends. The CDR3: CASGSVATNEKLFF. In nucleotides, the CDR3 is TGTGCTAGTGGTAGCGTTGCAACTAATGAAAAACTGTTTTTT.

DNA of the CDR3: TGTGCTAGTGGTCCGGGACGGGGGGACACTGAAGCTTTCTTT. This codes for CASGPGRGDTEAFF. The rearrangement uses TRBV12-5 and TRBJ1-1; the D gene is possibly TRBD1 (5 bases). The CDR3 totals 14 residues. V dropped 5 bases and J dropped 3 bases, with 13 bases sitting between them. Germline V gene sequence: CDR1 LGHNT, CDR2 FRNRAP.

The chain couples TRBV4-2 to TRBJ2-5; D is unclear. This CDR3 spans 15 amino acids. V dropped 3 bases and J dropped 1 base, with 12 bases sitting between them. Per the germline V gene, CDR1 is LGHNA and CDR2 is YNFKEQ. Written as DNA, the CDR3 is TGTGCCAGCAGCCAGGTTGAGGCTAGCCAAGAGACCCAGTACTTC. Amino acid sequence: CASSQVEASQETQYF.

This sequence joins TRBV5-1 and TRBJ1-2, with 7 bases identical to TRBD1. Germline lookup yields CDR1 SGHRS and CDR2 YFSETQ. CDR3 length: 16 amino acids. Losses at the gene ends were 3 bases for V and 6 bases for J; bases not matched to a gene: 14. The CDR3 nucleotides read TGCGCCAGCAGCTCGAACCCGACAGGGAGAGCCCATGGCTACACCTTC. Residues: CASSSNPTGRAHGYTF.

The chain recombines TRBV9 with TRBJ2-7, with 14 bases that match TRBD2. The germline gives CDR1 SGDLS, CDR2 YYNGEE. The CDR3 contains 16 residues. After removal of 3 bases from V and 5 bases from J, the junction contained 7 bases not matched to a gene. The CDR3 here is CASSDGTSGSRDEQYF. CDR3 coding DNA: TGTGCCAGCAGCGATGGGACTAGCGGGAGTCGGGACGAGCAGTACTTC. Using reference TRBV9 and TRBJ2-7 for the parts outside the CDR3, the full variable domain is DSGVTQTPKHLITATGQRVTLRCSPRSGDLSVYWYQQSLDQGLQFLIQYYNGEERAKGNILERFSAQQFPDLHSELNLSSLELGDSALYFCASSDGTSGSRDEQYFGPGTRLTVT.

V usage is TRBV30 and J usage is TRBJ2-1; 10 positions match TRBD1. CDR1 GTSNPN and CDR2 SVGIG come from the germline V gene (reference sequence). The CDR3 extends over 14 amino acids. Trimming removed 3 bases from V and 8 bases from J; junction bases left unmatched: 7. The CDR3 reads CAWSHKTGGYEQFF. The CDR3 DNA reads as TGTGCCTGGAGCCACAAGACAGGGGGCTATGAGCAGTTCTTC.

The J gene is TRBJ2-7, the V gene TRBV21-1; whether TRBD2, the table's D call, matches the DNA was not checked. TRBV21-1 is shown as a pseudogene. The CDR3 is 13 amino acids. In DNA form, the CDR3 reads TGTGCCAGCAGCAAGACTAGCGGGAGGGAGCAGTACTTC. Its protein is CASSKTSGREQYF.

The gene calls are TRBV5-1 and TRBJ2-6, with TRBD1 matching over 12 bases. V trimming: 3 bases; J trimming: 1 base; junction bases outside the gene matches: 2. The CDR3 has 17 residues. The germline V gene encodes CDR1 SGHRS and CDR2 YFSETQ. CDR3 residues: CASSSGQGASGANVLTF. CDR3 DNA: TGCGCCAGCAGCTCGGGACAGGGGGCTTCTGGGGCCAACGTCCTGACTTTC.

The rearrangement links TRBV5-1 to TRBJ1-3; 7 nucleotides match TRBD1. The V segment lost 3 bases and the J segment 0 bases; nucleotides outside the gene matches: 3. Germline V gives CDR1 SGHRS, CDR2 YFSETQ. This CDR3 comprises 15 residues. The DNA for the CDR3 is TGCGCCAGCAGCTCGGGACAGAACTCTGGAAACACCATATATTTT. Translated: CASSSGQNSGNTIYF. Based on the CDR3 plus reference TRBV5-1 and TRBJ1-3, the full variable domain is KAGVTQTPRYLIKTRGQQVTLSCSPISGHRSVSWYQQTPGQGLQFLFEYFSETQRNKGNFPGRFSGRQFSNSRSEMNVSTLELGDSALYLCASSSGQNSGNTIYFGEGSWLTVV.

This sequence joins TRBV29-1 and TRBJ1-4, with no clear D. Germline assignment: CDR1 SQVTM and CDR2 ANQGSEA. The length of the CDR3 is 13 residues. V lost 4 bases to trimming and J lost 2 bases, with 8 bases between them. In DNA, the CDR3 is TGCAGCGTTGTTCAGGCTACTAATGAAAAACTGTTTTTT. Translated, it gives CSVVQATNEKLFF.

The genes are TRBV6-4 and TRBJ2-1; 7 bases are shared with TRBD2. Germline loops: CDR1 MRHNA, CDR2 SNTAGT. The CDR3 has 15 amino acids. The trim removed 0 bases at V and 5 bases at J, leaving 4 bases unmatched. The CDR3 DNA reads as TGTGCCAGCAGTGACTCCTCTAGCGGCAACAATGAGCAGTTCTTC. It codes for CASSDSSSGNNEQFF.

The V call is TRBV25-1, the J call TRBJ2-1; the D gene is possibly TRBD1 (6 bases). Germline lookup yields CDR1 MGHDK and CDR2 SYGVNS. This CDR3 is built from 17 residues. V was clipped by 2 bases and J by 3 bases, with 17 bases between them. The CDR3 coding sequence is TGTGCCAGCAGTGAAAGTGGGGGCAACGGGCGCTACAATGAGCAGTTCTTC. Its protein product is CASSESGGNGRYNEQFF.